One and the same sample provided the 31 T cell receptor beta chains below, sequenced in a study of identical twins. In TCRdb, the 5' RACE reads were re-called with MiXCR into one record per CDR3 protein. Found here are more than 1.5 million distinct CDR3 sequences, around a third of them singletons; the top ten hold 0.25% to 0.3%. Input material: cord blood. Every receptor here comes from a newborn girl in good health.

V is TRBV12-3 or TRBV12-4 and J is TRBJ2-5, with 9 nucleotides matching TRBD1. There are 16 residues in the CDR3. Unmatched junction bases numbered 18, after V lost 5 bases and J lost 11 bases. DNA for the CDR3: TGTGCCAGCAGTGCCAATTGGAACAGGGGGCGCGATCAGCAGTACTTC. This encodes CASSANWNRGRDQQYF.

In its sample, this clonotype was seen a few times. V is TRBV3-1 and J is TRBJ2-3; D ambiguous. Trimming shortened V by 0 bases and J by 0 bases, and 13 bases separated the two germline ends. Germline V gene data show CDR1 as LGHDT and CDR2 as YNNKEL (reference sequence). This CDR3 has 17 amino acids. CDR3 loop: CASSQDPWGLSTDTQYF. The CDR3 region has the DNA TGTGCCAGCAGCCAAGATCCTTGGGGTCTGAGCACAGATACGCAGTATTTT.

The rearrangement links TRBV27 to TRBJ2-5; a possible D gene is TRBD1 (6 bases). CDR3 length: 15 amino acids. The germline V gene has CDR1 MNHEY and CDR2 SMNVEV (reference sequence). The V and J ends lost 5 bases and 5 bases respectively, with 18 bases between them. The CDR3 DNA reads TGTGCCAGCAGTCTCGGGACGGGAAGGGGGGAGACCCAGTACTTC. This sequence encodes CASSLGTGRGETQYF.

This clonotype was seen a handful of times. The gene calls are TRBV28 and TRBJ2-7; D is perhaps TRBD2 (6 bases). This CDR3 region has 12 residues. CDR1 and CDR2 from the germline V gene are MDHEN and SYDVKM. Trimming stripped 9 bases from V and 0 bases from J, with 9 bases between. As DNA, the CDR3 is TGTGCCAGTCAGGGACTCTCCTACGAGCAGTACTTC. Protein sequence: CASQGLSYEQYF.

This clonotype was picked up a small number of times. The chain combines TRBV27 with TRBJ2-5, with 8 bases that match TRBD1. The CDR3 totals 13 residues. Trimming took 8 bases from V and 5 from J; bases not matched to a gene: 7. Germline assignment: CDR1 MNHEY and CDR2 SMNVEV (reference sequence). CDR3 nucleotide sequence: TGTGCCAGCCACGACAGGGGTTTGGAGACCCAGTACTTC. It translates to CASHDRGLETQYF.

V is TRBV4-2 and J is TRBJ2-1; 11 bases are shared with TRBD1. Germline V CDR1 and CDR2: LGHNA, YNFKEQ. The V segment lost 3 bases and the J segment 8 bases; nucleotides outside the gene matches: 3. The CDR3 runs to 14 residues. CDR3 sequence (DNA): TGTGCCAGCAGCCAGACGGACAGGGGGCATGAGCAGTTCTTC. Amino acid sequence: CASSQTDRGHEQFF.

This clonotype was detected a few times. The chain carries TRBV24-1 and TRBJ2-7; D is unresolved. Germline CDR1 reads KGHDR; CDR2 reads SFDVKD. V was cut by 5 bases and J by 8 bases, with 9 bases left in between. The CDR3 contains 11 residues. The CDR3 spells CATSVSQQQYF. In DNA, the CDR3 is TGTGCCACCAGTGTTAGTCAGCAGCAGTACTTC.

V usage is TRBV2 and J usage is TRBJ1-5; the D gene is possibly TRBD1 (6 bases). Germline V gene data show CDR1 as SNHLY and CDR2 as FYNNEI. Trimming pared 6 bases from V and 4 bases from J, leaving 16 bases between. This CDR3 has 15 amino acids. The CDR3 coding sequence is TGTGCCAGCAGGCCTACAGGGCGGTGGAATCAGCCCCAGCATTTT. It codes for CASRPTGRWNQPQHF.

The table lists this clonotype with a few counts. The chain has TRBV29-1 and TRBJ2-5; 11 bases match TRBD2. V gave up 4 bases and J gave up 3 bases; unmatched junction bases: 7. The germline V gene has CDR1 SQVTM and CDR2 ANQGSEA. The CDR3 is made up of 15 amino acids. CDR3 sequence: CSVVGTSGRKETQYF. DNA of the CDR3: TGCAGCGTTGTCGGAACTAGCGGGAGAAAAGAGACCCAGTACTTC.

The chain joins TRBV20-1 to TRBJ1-1; D gene uncertain. Germline CDR1 and CDR2: DFQATT and SNEGSKA (reference sequence). This CDR3 comprises 12 residues. The V end was cut by 0 bases, the J end by 5 bases, with 7 bases between. The CDR3 region is CSARDSRTEAFF. CDR3 nucleotides: TGCAGTGCTAGAGACTCGAGGACTGAAGCTTTCTTT.

In this sample, this clonotype turned up a few times. This chain uses TRBV29-1 with TRBJ2-5, with a weak D call TRBD1 (5 bases). The CDR3 consists of 11 residues. Germline V gene lookup returns CDR1 SQVTM and CDR2 ANQGSEA. Trimming removed 3 bases from V and 11 bases from J, with 13 bases in between. The CDR3: CSVDRVNEQYF. In DNA form, the CDR3 reads TGCAGCGTTGACAGGGTCAATGAGCAGTACTTC.

The chain recombines TRBV25-1 with TRBJ1-2; D is unresolved. Trimming removed 4 bases from V and 4 bases from J, with 10 bases in between. CDR1 is MGHDK and CDR2 is SYGVNS in the germline V gene. This CDR3 region has 13 residues. The CDR3: CASSADGLYGYTF. The CDR3 DNA reads as TGTGCCAGCAGTGCCGACGGCCTCTATGGCTACACCTTC.

This clonotype was detected only once. The rearrangement uses TRBV14 and TRBJ2-1; no clear D gene. The CDR3 has 16 amino acids. V was clipped by 0 bases and J by 7 bases, with 16 bases between them. Per the germline V gene, CDR1 is SGHDN and CDR2 is FVKESK. The CDR3 sequence is CASSQDLIWAANEQFF. CDR3 in DNA: TGTGCCAGCAGCCAAGATCTGATTTGGGCGGCGAATGAGCAGTTCTTC.

This clonotype has more than one count but fewer than ten. This rearrangement joins TRBV5-1 to TRBJ1-4; 8 bases fit TRBD1. The CDR3 is made up of 15 amino acids. Germline loops: CDR1 SGHRS, CDR2 YFSETQ. Losses at the gene ends were 3 bases for V and 8 bases for J; bases not matched to a gene: 9. Here the CDR3 reads CASSWDRPGWEKLFF. In DNA, the CDR3 is TGCGCCAGCAGCTGGGACAGGCCCGGTTGGGAAAAACTGTTTTTT.

This CDR3 is CASSVGVGAGGSYEQYF. In DNA form, the CDR3 reads TGTGCCAGCAGCGTAGGGGTGGGAGCGGGGGGCTCCTACGAGCAGTACTTC. The V call is TRBV9, the J call TRBJ2-7, with 9 bases that match TRBD2. Germline V gene sequence: CDR1 SGDLS, CDR2 YYNGEE. There are 17 residues in the CDR3. The J segment lost 0 bases and the V segment lost 0 bases, leaving 7 bases of the junction unmatched.

The gene calls are TRBV3-1 and TRBJ2-5; 10 bases are a match to TRBD2. The DNA end lines up better with TRBJ2-7; the J call may be wrong. CDR1 is LGHDT and CDR2 is YNNKEL in the germline V gene (reference sequence). The CDR3 is made up of 13 amino acids. CDR3: CASSQGTSGEQYF. In DNA form, the CDR3 reads TGTGCCAGCAGCCAAGGGACTAGCGGCGAGCAGTACTTC.

This clonotype was seen repeatedly, ten times or more. The J gene is TRBJ2-5, the V gene TRBV27, with a weak D call TRBD2 (5 bases). The CDR3 contains 13 residues. Trimming took 0 bases from V and 5 from J, leaving 7 bases between them. CDR1 MNHEY and CDR2 SMNVEV come from the germline V gene (reference sequence). CDR3 DNA: TGTGCCAGCAGTTTATCGCGGGCGGAGACCCAGTACTTC. Residues: CASSLSRAETQYF.

This chain links TRBV12-3 or TRBV12-4 with TRBJ1-1; possibly TRBD1 for D (6 bases). The ends were cut back, 4 bases at V and 1 base at J, with 13 bases in the middle. CDR3 length equals 15 residues. CDR3 region: CASSSGAWANTEAFF. CDR3 DNA: TGTGCCAGCAGTTCGGGGGCTTGGGCGAACACTGAAGCTTTCTTT.

CDR3 sequence reads: CASSIRTLAGVGDTQYF. The DNA for the CDR3 is TGTGCCAGCAGCATACGAACACTAGCGGGAGTCGGAGATACGCAGTATTTT. The chain couples TRBV3-1 to TRBJ2-3; 11 bases are shared with TRBD2. The CDR3 totals 17 residues. CDR1 and CDR2 from the germline V gene are LGHDT and YNNKEL (reference sequence). V was clipped by 5 bases and J by 5 bases; unmatched bases: 12.

The CDR3 bases are TGTGCCAGCAGCTTAGGGGTCAGGCGGGGAGATACGCAGTATTTT. Encoded protein: CASSLGVRRGDTQYF. The chain uses TRBV7-9 and TRBJ2-3; a weak D match, TRBD2 (6 bases). The CDR3 extends over 15 amino acids. The V and J ends lost 1 base and 5 bases respectively, with 13 bases between them. Germline V CDR1 and CDR2: SEHNR, FQNEAQ (reference sequence).

On this clonotype: A much bigger clone sits one base away, suggesting this may be a read error. This chain connects TRBV5-1 to TRBJ2-5; D perhaps matches TRBD1 (5 bases). Per germline, CDR1 SGHRS and CDR2 YFSETQ. The CDR3 has 15 residues. In DNA form, the CDR3 reads TGCGCCGGCAGCTTCACTGACAGTCTCCAAGAGACCCAGTACTTC. Translating it yields CAGSFTDSLQETQYF.

This clonotype was found a few times. This chain uses TRBV6-5 with TRBJ2-1; no definite D call. This CDR3 has 15 residues. CDR1 is MNHEY, CDR2 SVGAGI, per germline. Deletions cut 2 bases from V and 3 bases from J, with 11 bases between. CDR3 nucleotide sequence: TGTGCCAGCAGTTACCAAGGGCTAGTCTACAATGAGCAGTTCTTC. Its translation: CASSYQGLVYNEQFF.

V is TRBV20-1 and J is TRBJ2-1, with 13 bases that match TRBD2. CDR3 length: 15 residues. With 3 bases clipped from V and 5 bases from J, the junction kept 4 bases outside the gene matches. Looked up from germline, CDR1 is DFQATT and CDR2 is SNEGSKA (reference sequence). CDR3: CSASPLAGGNNEQFF. CDR3 sequence (DNA): TGCAGTGCTAGCCCACTAGCGGGGGGGAACAATGAGCAGTTCTTC.

The chain carries TRBV2 and TRBJ1-5, with D unresolved. The germline V gene has CDR1 SNHLY and CDR2 FYNNEI. V was clipped by 1 base and J by 1 base, with 5 bases between them. The CDR3 extends over 14 amino acids. CDR3 in amino acids: CASSEGKSNQPQHF. The CDR3 DNA reads as TGTGCCAGCAGTGAAGGGAAGAGCAATCAGCCCCAGCATTTT. Full variable domain (outside the CDR3, taken from reference TRBV2 and TRBJ1-5): EPEVTQTPSHQVTQMGQEVILRCVPISNHLYFYWYRQILGQKVEFLVSFYNNEISEKSEIFDDQFSVERPDGSNFTLKIRSTKLEDSAMYFCASSEGKSNQPQHFGDGTRLSIL.

This clonotype was seen a few times. V gene TRBV4-1 combines with J gene TRBJ2-1, with D possibly called TRBD1 or TRBD2 (7 bases each). Trimming pared 2 bases from V and 1 base from J, leaving 24 bases between. This CDR3 is built from 20 residues. CDR1 is MGHRA, CDR2 YSYEKL, per germline. The CDR3 coding sequence is TGCGCCAGCAGCCAAAAAGGGGGGGCGACAGGGTTGATATCCTACAATGAGCAGTTCTTC. Translated: CASSQKGGATGLISYNEQFF.

The chain employs TRBV20-1 and TRBJ2-7, with 9 bases that match TRBD1. With V trimmed by 0 bases and J by 5 bases, 5 bases remained unmatched. Per germline, CDR1 DFQATT and CDR2 SNEGSKA (reference sequence). The CDR3 length is 14 residues. The CDR3 nucleotides are TGCAGTGCTAGAGAGGGACAGGGAGGCAACGAGCAGTACTTC. Translated, it gives CSAREGQGGNEQYF.

V and J are TRBV11-2 and TRBJ2-1; 7 bases map to TRBD2. This CDR3 has 12 residues. In germline, CDR1 is SGHAT, CDR2 FQNNGV. V gave up 6 bases and J gave up 10 bases; unmatched junction bases: 6. The CDR3 here is CASSRAGGEQFF. The CDR3 nucleotides are TGTGCCAGCAGTCGAGCCGGGGGGGAGCAGTTCTTC.

In its sample, this clonotype was seen a few times. The chain couples TRBV9 to TRBJ2-5; D gene ambiguous. Trimming pared 0 bases from V and 8 bases from J, leaving 5 bases between. The CDR3 has 11 residues. The germline V gene encodes CDR1 SGDLS and CDR2 YYNGEE. This chain's CDR3 is CASSVGYTQYF. DNA for the CDR3: TGTGCCAGCAGCGTAGGCTATACCCAGTACTTC.

On this clonotype: The junction does not match germline at one end; this may be a read error. V is TRBV18 and J is TRBJ1-5; D gene ambiguous. The CDR3 sequence is 14 residues long. Per the germline V gene, CDR1 is KGHSH and CDR2 is LQKENI. The CDR3 DNA is TGTGCCGGCTCACCACCGGGCGGGGTTCAGCCCCAGCATTTT. Its protein product is CAGSPPGGVQPQHF.

This clonotype was counted between two and nine times. The rearrangement links TRBV12-5 to TRBJ2-3; D not resolved. Germline CDR1 and CDR2: LGHNT and FRNRAP. The V end was cut by 5 bases, the J end by 1 base, with 7 bases between. The length of the CDR3 is 13 residues. The CDR3 loop reads CASGPRGTDTQYF. CDR3 sequence (DNA): TGTGCTAGTGGTCCTAGGGGCACAGATACGCAGTATTTT. The full variable domain, its missing parts supplied by reference TRBV12-5 and TRBJ2-3, is DARVTQTPRHKVTEMGQEVTMRCQPILGHNTVFWYRQTMMQGLELLAYFRNRAPLDDSGMPKDRFSAEMPDATLATLKIQPSEPRDSAVYFCASGPRGTDTQYFGPGTRLTVL.

The chain combines TRBV7-9 with TRBJ1-1; no clear D gene. The V and J ends lost 1 base and 4 bases respectively, with 10 bases between them. CDR1 and CDR2 from the germline V gene are SEHNR and FQNEAQ (reference sequence). This CDR3 is built from 14 residues. CDR3: CASSLGAVSTEAFF. The CDR3, as DNA: TGTGCCAGCAGCTTAGGGGCGGTCAGCACTGAAGCTTTCTTT.